The 2 T cell receptor beta chains in this list originate from one sample, sequenced in a study of T cell repertoires in ileal Crohn's disease. Assay: immunoSEQ multiplex PCR; the TCRdb copy retains only in-frame clones and omits some. The sample shows several thousand clones, 95% to 96% of them seen only once. The sequenced material came from ileal tissue. These receptors all stem from an adult with Crohn's disease.

This clone was counted once. V and J are TRBV20-1 and TRBJ2-7, with D perhaps TRBD1 (5 bases). This CDR3 spans 11 amino acids. Trimming removed 6 bases at V and 5 bases at J, with 11 bases between. Germline lookup yields CDR1 DFQATT and CDR2 SNEGSKA (reference sequence). CDR3 sequence reads: CSAPRGDEQYV. Here the CDR3 DNA reads TGCAGTGCCCCTAGGGGCGACGAGCAGTACGTC.

This chain uses TRBV2 with TRBJ1-4, with 7 bases fitting TRBD1. V was clipped by 3 bases and J by 6 bases; unmatched bases: 7. Germline CDR1 is SNHLY and CDR2 is FYNNEI. There are 15 residues in the CDR3. CDR3 sequence: CASSETGWGYEKLFF. The DNA for the CDR3 is TGTGCCAGCAGTGAGACAGGGTGGGGGTATGAAAAACTGTTTTTT.